This T cell receptor beta chain was captured in a study of T cells of healthy individuals. This clonotype was observed at least ten times. TCRdb re-analysed the 5' RACE reads in MiXCR, keeping a single row per CDR3 protein. The sample has approximately 100,000 distinct CDR3 sequences, 15% to 20% seen once. There are 14 residues in the CDR3. Germline V gene data show CDR1 as DFQATT and CDR2 as SNEGSKA (reference sequence). Deletions cut 2 bases from V and 0 bases from J, with 8 bases between. This chain uses TRBV20-1 with TRBJ2-4, with D possibly TRBD2 on 5 matching bases. The sequence derives from a human donor in good health. The CDR3 DNA is TGCAGTGCTAGATTAGCGCCAGCCAAAAACATTCAGTACTTC. It encodes CSARLAPAKNIQYF.